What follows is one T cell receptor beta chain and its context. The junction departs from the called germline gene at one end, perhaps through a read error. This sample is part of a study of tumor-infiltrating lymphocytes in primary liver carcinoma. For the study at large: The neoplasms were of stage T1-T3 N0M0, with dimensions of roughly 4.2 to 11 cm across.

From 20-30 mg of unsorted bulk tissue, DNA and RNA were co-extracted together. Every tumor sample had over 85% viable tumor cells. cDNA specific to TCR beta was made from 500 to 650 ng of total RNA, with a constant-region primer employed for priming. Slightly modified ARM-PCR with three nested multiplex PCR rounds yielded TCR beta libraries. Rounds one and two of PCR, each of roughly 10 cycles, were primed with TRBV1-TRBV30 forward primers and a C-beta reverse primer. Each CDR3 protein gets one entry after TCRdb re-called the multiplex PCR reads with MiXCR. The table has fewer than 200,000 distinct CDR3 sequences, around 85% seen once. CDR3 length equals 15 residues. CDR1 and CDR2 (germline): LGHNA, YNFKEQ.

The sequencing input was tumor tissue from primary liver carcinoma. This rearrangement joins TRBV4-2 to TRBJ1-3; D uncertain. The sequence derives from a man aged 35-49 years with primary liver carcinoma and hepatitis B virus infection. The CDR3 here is CASSQDRLTGITIYF. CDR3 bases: TGTGCCAGCAGCCAAGATCGGCTAACTGGAATCACCATATATTTT.